Presented here are 5 T cell receptor beta chains from one specimen sequenced in a study of cytomegalovirus exposure and HLA in healthy donors. Primers included in the PCR were 60 Vbeta and 13 Jbeta primers. Assay: immunoSEQ multiplex PCR; the TCRdb copy retains only in-frame clones and omits some. Here the sample spans about 190,000 clones, less than 90% being singletons. The specimen sequenced was PBMCs. Source of these receptors: a boy younger than 18 in good health and CMV-seronegative.

This rearrangement joins TRBV25-1 to TRBJ2-5; tentative D call: TRBD2 (6 bases). The CDR3 spans 14 residues. Germline V CDR1 and CDR2: MGHDK, SYGVNS. V was trimmed by 0 bases and J by 11 bases, leaving 16 bases between them. CDR3 sequence reads: CASSEYFSPGEQYF. CDR3 nucleotides: TGTGCCAGCAGTGAATATTTTTCCCCGGGAGAGCAGTACTTC.

The V and J genes are TRBV5-1 and TRBJ2-2, with D uncertain. The CDR3 totals 15 residues. Germline V gives CDR1 SGHRS, CDR2 YFSETQ. V was cut by 4 bases and J by 1 base, with 11 bases left in between. CDR3 sequence (DNA): TGCGCCAGCAGCCGCGCCCCAGGGAACACCGGGGAGCTGTTTTTT. Translating gives CASSRAPGNTGELFF.

The chain combines TRBV5-6 with TRBJ2-6; the match to TRBD2 covers 8 bases. V shed 1 base, J shed 0 bases, and the junction held 9 bases outside the gene matches. The CDR3 consists of 19 residues. Per the germline V gene, CDR1 is SGHDT and CDR2 is YYEEEE. The CDR3 DNA follows: TGTGCCAGCAGCTTGCTGGGACTAGGGGCCTTCTCTGGGGCCAACGTCCTGACTTTC. Translated: CASSLLGLGAFSGANVLTF. The whole variable domain, filled in from reference TRBV5-6 and TRBJ2-6, reads DAGVTQSPTHLIKTRGQQVTLRCSPKSGHDTVSWYQQALGQGPQFIFQYYEEEERQRGNFPDRFSGHQFPNYSSELNVNALLLGDSALYLCASSLLGLGAFSGANVLTFGAGSRLTVL.

The genes are TRBV28 and TRBJ1-4; 7 bases are shared with TRBD1. J gave up 4 bases and V 8 bases, and 10 bases lay outside the gene matches. This CDR3 contains 15 residues. The germline V gene encodes CDR1 MDHEN and CDR2 SYDVKM. In nucleotides, the CDR3 is TGTGCCAGCGTCCAATCCGGGACAGTTAATGAAAAACTGTTTTTT. Translation gives CASVQSGTVNEKLFF.

The V and J genes are TRBV19 and TRBJ2-7; 7 nucleotides match TRBD1. The CDR3 sequence is 13 residues long. The V gene end was trimmed by 1 base and the J gene end by 4 bases; junction bases not matched to a gene: 1. Germline V gene lookup returns CDR1 LNHDA and CDR2 SQIVND (reference sequence). The CDR3: CASSIAGGYEQYF. For the CDR3, the DNA is TGTGCCAGTAGTATAGCAGGGGGATACGAGCAGTACTTC.